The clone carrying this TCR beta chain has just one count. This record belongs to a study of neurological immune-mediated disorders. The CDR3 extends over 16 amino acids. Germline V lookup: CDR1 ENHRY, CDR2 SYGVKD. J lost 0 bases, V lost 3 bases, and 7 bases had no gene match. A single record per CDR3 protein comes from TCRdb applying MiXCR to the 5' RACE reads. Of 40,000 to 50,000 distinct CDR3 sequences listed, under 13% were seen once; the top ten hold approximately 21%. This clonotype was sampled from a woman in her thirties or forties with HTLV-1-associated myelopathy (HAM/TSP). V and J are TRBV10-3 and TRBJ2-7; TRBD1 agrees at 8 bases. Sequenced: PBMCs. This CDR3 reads CAISDTDRGGSYEQYF. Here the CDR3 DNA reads TGTGCCATCAGTGACACCGACAGGGGTGGCTCCTACGAGCAGTACTTC.